Below are 3 T cell receptor beta chains sequenced from a single sample in a study of blood T cell repertoires in COVID-19. Sequenced by immunoSEQ multiplex PCR; TCRdb stores in-frame clones only, minus some. Of 140,000 to 150,000 clones listed, 81% were seen once; the top ten hold over 8%. Material for sequencing was peripheral blood. The receptors stem from a human donor in a cohort sampled during active COVID-19.

This clone was seen a single time. The CDR3 region has the DNA TGTGCCAGTAGTAAGGGACAGCTCACAGATACGCAGTATTTT. Protein: CASSKGQLTDTQYF. The rearrangement joins TRBV19 to TRBJ2-3; 7 nucleotides match TRBD1. The CDR3 consists of 14 residues. V dropped 4 bases and J dropped 2; count of bases not matched to a gene: 3. The germline V gene encodes CDR1 LNHDA and CDR2 SQIVND (reference sequence).

This clone came up a few times. This chain links TRBV12-1 with TRBJ2-2; TRBD2, the D gene given by the table, was not confirmed from the DNA. TRBV12-1 is a documented pseudogene. The CDR3 length is 17 residues. The CDR3 DNA reads TGTGCCAGCAGCTCCCAACTAGCGGGAGGCCTCACCGGGGAGCTGTTTTTT. Its protein product is CASSSQLAGGLTGELFF.

This clone has only a few counts. The junction shows a germline mismatch at one end, possibly a read error. The chain is built from TRBV3-1 (or the pseudogene TRBV3-2) and TRBJ1-6, with TRBD1 as a possible D gene (6 bases). CDR1 is LGHDT and CDR2 is YNNKEL in the germline V gene (reference sequence). The CDR3 length is 16 residues. CDR3 in DNA: TGTGCCAGCAGCGAAGACAGGACAAGGTATAATTCACCCCTCCACTTT. This translates into CASSEDRTRYNSPLHF.